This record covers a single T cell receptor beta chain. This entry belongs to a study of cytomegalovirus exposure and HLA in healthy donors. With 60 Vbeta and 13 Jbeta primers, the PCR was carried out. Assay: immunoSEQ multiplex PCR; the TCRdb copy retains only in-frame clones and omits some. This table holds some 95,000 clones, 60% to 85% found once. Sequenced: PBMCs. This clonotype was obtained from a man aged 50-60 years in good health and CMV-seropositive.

Here the CDR3 DNA reads TGTGCCAGCAGCCCAGACATTGACAGGTACTCTGGAAACACCATATATTTT. Its translation is CASSPDIDRYSGNTIYF. The chain employs TRBV7-6 and TRBJ1-3, with D tentatively TRBD1 (6 bases). Germline loops: CDR1 SGHVS, CDR2 FNYEAQ. V was shortened by 5 bases and J by 0 bases, with 17 bases between the two germline ends. This CDR3 spans 17 amino acids. Supplemented by reference TRBV7-6 and TRBJ1-3, the full variable domain reads GAGVSQSPRYKVTKRGQDVALRCDPISGHVSLYWYRQALGQGPEFLTYFNYEAQQDKSGLPNDRFSAERPEGSISTLTIQRTEQRDSAMYRCASSPDIDRYSGNTIYFGEGSWLTVV.